Below are 26 T cell receptor beta chains sequenced from a single sample in a study of a mutant IDH1 vaccine in newly diagnosed glioma. Time point described: baseline, week 1 (first vaccination visit). Regarding treatment: pre-vaccination baseline after standard-of-care therapy. Profiled with immunoSEQ multiplex PCR; TCRdb holds only in-frame clones, not every one. Of 40,000 or so clones in the sample, roughly 92% were seen once. The sequenced sample was PBMCs, obtained from a glioma patient treated with radiotherapy, temozolomide or both. These receptors all come from a man between 18 and 29 years old with glioma.

This clone came up once. The genes are TRBV29-1 and TRBJ1-4, with D possibly TRBD1 on 6 matching bases. CDR3 length: 15 residues. CDR1 and CDR2 (germline): SQVTM, ANQGSEA. Trimming pared 2 bases from V and 4 bases from J, leaving 14 bases between. The CDR3 is CSVEPWDTVNEKLFF. The CDR3 coding sequence is TGCAGCGTTGAACCATGGGACACCGTTAATGAAAAACTGTTTTTT.

The chain is built from TRBV13 and TRBJ2-7, with TRBD2 matching 8 bases. With V trimmed by 7 bases and J by 1 base, 9 bases remained unmatched. This CDR3 comprises 15 residues. Germline values: CDR1 PRHDT, CDR2 FYEKMQ (reference sequence). CDR3 in amino acids: CASTPVASGSYEQYF. The CDR3 bases are TGTGCCAGCACCCCCGTGGCTAGCGGGTCCTACGAGCAGTACTTC.

The chain carries TRBV29-1 and TRBJ1-2; 7 positions agree with TRBD1. The CDR3 is 11 residues long. V lost 7 bases, J lost 6 bases, and 5 bases stayed unmatched. From germline, CDR1 is SQVTM and CDR2 ANQGSEA. CDR3 region: CSGQGGDGYTF. The DNA for the CDR3 is TGCAGCGGCCAGGGGGGTGATGGCTACACCTTC.

This chain uses TRBV28 with TRBJ2-7; the match to TRBD1 covers 9 bases. Germline CDR1 MDHEN, CDR2 SYDVKM. Germline trimming cut 6 bases from V and 4 bases from J; bases unmatched to any gene: 1. This CDR3 spans 12 amino acids. CDR3 loop: CASRQGAYEQYF. CDR3 sequence (DNA): TGTGCCAGCAGACAGGGGGCTTACGAGCAGTACTTC.

This CDR3 is CASSLGSNQPQHF. CDR3 nucleotide sequence: TGTGCCAGCAGCTTAGGAAGCAATCAGCCCCAGCATTTT. V gene TRBV5-6 combines with J gene TRBJ1-5; D uncertain. The CDR3 loop spans 13 amino acids. V was pared by 2 bases and J by 1 base, with 4 bases between. Germline CDR1 SGHDT, CDR2 YYEEEE.

The chain joins TRBV6-5 to TRBJ1-2; 7 bases align to TRBD1. This CDR3 comprises 14 residues. Trimming cost V 2 bases and J 1 base; bases outside gene matches: 1. Germline V gives CDR1 MNHEY, CDR2 SVGAGI. The CDR3 DNA follows: TGTGCCAGCAGTTACGACAGGGTTAACTATGGCTACACCTTC. It yields the protein CASSYDRVNYGYTF.

This sequence joins TRBV27 and TRBJ1-4; no clear D gene. This CDR3 contains 13 residues. The V end lost 5 bases, the J end lost 6 bases, and 10 bases lay between the germline ends. From germline, CDR1 is MNHEY and CDR2 SMNVEV (reference sequence). The CDR3 protein is CASSAYQDEKLFF. The CDR3 region has the DNA TGTGCCAGCAGTGCCTATCAGGATGAAAAACTGTTTTTT.

In DNA form, the CDR3 reads TGTGCCTGGAGTCTAGGCATTCGAGGCACTGAAGCTTTCTTT. Its protein is CAWSLGIRGTEAFF. The rearrangement uses TRBV30 and TRBJ1-1; D gene unclear. This CDR3 is built from 14 residues. CDR1 and CDR2 from the germline V gene are GTSNPN and SVGIG (reference sequence). The V and J ends lost 2 bases and 4 bases respectively, with 14 bases between them. The variable domain in full, completed from reference TRBV30 and TRBJ1-1, reads SQTIHQWPATLVQPVGSPLSLECTVEGTSNPNLYWYRQAAGRGLQLLFYSVGIGQISSEVPQNLSASRPQDRQFILSSKKLLLSDSGFYLCAWSLGIRGTEAFFGQGTRLTVV.

The rearrangement links TRBV29-1 to TRBJ2-3; a possible D gene is TRBD2 (6 bases). The CDR3 loop spans 12 amino acids. The germline V gene encodes CDR1 SQVTM and CDR2 ANQGSEA. CDR3 sequence reads: CTGGGLTDTQYF. DNA for the CDR3: TGCACCGGGGGTGGTCTTACAGATACGCAGTATTTT.

The genes are TRBV5-1 and TRBJ1-2; D ambiguous. The CDR3 sequence is 16 residues long. Looked up from germline, CDR1 is SGHRS and CDR2 is YFSETQ. V was cut by 0 bases and J by 2 bases, with 14 bases left in between. CDR3 coding DNA: TGCGCCAGCAGCTTGGACGGATCGGGCAGCAACTATGGCTACACCTTC. It translates to CASSLDGSGSNYGYTF.

The rearrangement joins TRBV30 to TRBJ1-5; no reliable D call. Per germline, CDR1 GTSNPN and CDR2 SVGIG (reference sequence). The length of the CDR3 is 13 residues. The germline V and J ends were trimmed by 1 base and 6 bases, with 10 bases remaining between them. The chain's CDR3 is CAWSASGGQPQHF. Written as DNA, the CDR3 is TGTGCCTGGAGTGCCTCTGGCGGTCAGCCCCAGCATTTT.

The chain is built from TRBV6-5 and TRBJ1-1; the D is unclear. Looked up from germline, CDR1 is MNHEY and CDR2 is SVGAGI. The CDR3 runs to 14 residues. The ends were cut back, 5 bases at V and 7 bases at J, with 17 bases in the middle. CDR3 coding DNA: TGTGCCAGCAGTAGAACTATCCGGGCCCTTGAAGCTTTCTTT. It yields the protein CASSRTIRALEAFF.

The chain uses TRBV5-4 and TRBJ2-1, with D hard to call. With 4 bases removed from V and 0 bases from J, the gap between germline ends came to 11 bases. The CDR3 is 15 amino acids. Germline assignment: CDR1 SGHNT and CDR2 YYREEE (reference sequence). This CDR3 reads CASSMGLSSYNEQFF. CDR3 nucleotides: TGTGCCAGCAGCATGGGCCTGAGCTCCTACAATGAGCAGTTCTTC.

The CDR3 region is CASSQVQSRTGGRGNTIYF. The CDR3 DNA reads as TGTGCCAGCAGCCAAGTTCAATCCCGGACAGGGGGTAGAGGAAACACCATATATTTT. The chain is built from TRBV4-2 and TRBJ1-3; 10 bases match TRBD1. V was pared by 1 base and J by 4 bases, with 13 bases of the junction left unmatched. Germline-derived CDR1 and CDR2 are LGHNA and YNFKEQ. CDR3 length: 19 amino acids.

This chain uses TRBV27 with TRBJ2-2; D is perhaps TRBD2 (6 bases). Per germline, CDR1 MNHEY and CDR2 SMNVEV (reference sequence). V gave up 5 bases and J gave up 3 bases, with 13 bases separating them. The CDR3 is 15 amino acids. The CDR3 region is CASSIDGGYTGELFF. Here the CDR3 DNA reads TGTGCCAGCAGTATCGACGGGGGATACACCGGGGAGCTGTTTTTT.

The chain links TRBV6-5 to TRBJ2-7; TRBD1 matches 8 bases. The CDR3 consists of 16 residues. Germline V gives CDR1 MNHEY, CDR2 SVGAGI. The V segment lost 2 bases and the J segment 0 bases; nucleotides outside the gene matches: 6. This chain's CDR3 is CASSYLGGTGSYEQYF. The CDR3, as DNA: TGTGCCAGCAGTTACCTGGGTGGGACAGGCTCCTACGAGCAGTACTTC.

The J gene is TRBJ2-2, the V gene TRBV5-5, with 7 bases lining up with TRBD2. Germline CDR1 SGHKS, CDR2 YYEKEE (reference sequence). This CDR3 has 16 residues. The ends lost 4 bases at V and 3 bases at J; junction bases unmatched: 9. In nucleotides, the CDR3 is TGTGCCAGCAGCGTCCCGGCTAGCGGTTACACCGGGGAGCTGTTTTTT. Its protein is CASSVPASGYTGELFF. The variable domain in full, completed from reference TRBV5-5 and TRBJ2-2, reads DAGVTQSPTHLIKTRGQQVTLRCSPISGHKSVSWYQQVLGQGPQFIFQYYEKEERGRGNFPDRFSARQFPNYSSELNVNALLLGDSALYLCASSVPASGYTGELFFGEGSRLTVL.

This clone was seen only once. The chain carries TRBV7-8 and TRBJ2-7, with D unclear. Deletions cut 2 bases from V and 0 bases from J, with 14 bases between. The CDR3 is 16 amino acids. Germline assignment: CDR1 SGHVS and CDR2 FQNEAQ. The CDR3 is CASSLRLGSSSYEQYF. CDR3 bases: TGTGCCAGCAGCTTAAGGCTAGGGTCCAGCTCCTACGAGCAGTACTTC.

The chain has TRBV6-5 and TRBJ1-1; the D gene is possibly TRBD1 (5 bases). Germline V gene lookup returns CDR1 MNHEY and CDR2 SVGAGI. Trimming pared 6 bases from V and 1 base from J, leaving 12 bases between. The CDR3 is made up of 14 amino acids. This CDR3 is CASSWGGSNTEAFF. Here the CDR3 DNA reads TGTGCCAGCAGCTGGGGCGGCTCGAACACTGAAGCTTTCTTT.

Written as DNA, the CDR3 is TGTGCCAGCAGGCCGGGACGGGCGAACACTGAAGCTTTCTTT. This codes for CASRPGRANTEAFF. This sequence joins TRBV7-2 and TRBJ1-1, with a tentative D call TRBD1 (5 bases). The CDR3 is 14 amino acids. V was pared by 6 bases and J by 1 base, with 12 bases between. CDR1 is SGHTA, CDR2 FQGNSA, per germline.

In nucleotides, the CDR3 is TGTGCCAGCAGCGTGACAGCGAACACTGAAGCTTTCTTT. Translating gives CASSVTANTEAFF. The chain couples TRBV5-6 to TRBJ1-1; D possibly corresponds to TRBD1 (5 bases). Germline V gives CDR1 SGHDT, CDR2 YYEEEE. The V gene lost 4 bases and the J gene lost 1 base, with 8 bases spanning the gap. This CDR3 is 13 amino acids long.

The chain uses TRBV6-1 and TRBJ1-1; 8 bases fit TRBD1. Germline trimming cut 5 bases from V and 6 bases from J; bases unmatched to any gene: 8. This CDR3 spans 14 amino acids. The V gene's germline CDR1 is MNHNS and CDR2 SASEGT. CDR3 residues: CASSRMQGASEAFF. In DNA, the CDR3 is TGTGCCAGCAGTCGAATGCAGGGGGCCTCTGAAGCTTTCTTT.

V is TRBV15 and J is TRBJ2-3; D unresolved. V was pared by 0 bases and J by 5 bases, with 6 bases between. CDR1 is LNHNV, CDR2 YYDKDF, per germline (reference sequence). This CDR3 contains 13 residues. The CDR3 nucleotides are TGTGCCACCAGCAGAGACCCCGGAGATACGCAGTATTTT. This codes for CATSRDPGDTQYF.

The chain combines TRBV4-3 with TRBJ1-2; D call uncertain. Trimming shortened V by 0 bases and J by 0 bases, and 11 bases separated the two germline ends. This CDR3 has 16 residues. Per the germline V gene, CDR1 is LGHNA and CDR2 is YSLEER. CDR3 in amino acids: CASSQDFGEPNYGYTF. The CDR3 nucleotides are TGCGCCAGCAGCCAAGATTTCGGGGAGCCTAACTATGGCTACACCTTC.

This chain connects TRBV5-6 to TRBJ2-2, with a possible D match to TRBD1 (5 bases). Per the germline V gene, CDR1 is SGHDT and CDR2 is YYEEEE. With 1 base removed from V and 2 bases from J, the gap between germline ends came to 12 bases. The CDR3 spans 16 residues. The CDR3 protein is CASSLIRAQNTGELFF. The CDR3 coding sequence is TGTGCCAGCAGCTTGATCAGGGCCCAAAACACCGGGGAGCTGTTTTTT.

This chain joins TRBV6-4 and TRBJ2-1; 10 bases align to TRBD2. From germline, CDR1 is MRHNA and CDR2 SNTAGT. CDR3 length: 15 residues. With 3 bases clipped from V and 9 bases from J, the junction kept 8 bases outside the gene matches. The CDR3 nucleotides are TGTGCCAGCAGTGAATCTAGCGGGAGCTCGAGTGAGCAGTTCTTC. Its protein is CASSESSGSSSEQFF.